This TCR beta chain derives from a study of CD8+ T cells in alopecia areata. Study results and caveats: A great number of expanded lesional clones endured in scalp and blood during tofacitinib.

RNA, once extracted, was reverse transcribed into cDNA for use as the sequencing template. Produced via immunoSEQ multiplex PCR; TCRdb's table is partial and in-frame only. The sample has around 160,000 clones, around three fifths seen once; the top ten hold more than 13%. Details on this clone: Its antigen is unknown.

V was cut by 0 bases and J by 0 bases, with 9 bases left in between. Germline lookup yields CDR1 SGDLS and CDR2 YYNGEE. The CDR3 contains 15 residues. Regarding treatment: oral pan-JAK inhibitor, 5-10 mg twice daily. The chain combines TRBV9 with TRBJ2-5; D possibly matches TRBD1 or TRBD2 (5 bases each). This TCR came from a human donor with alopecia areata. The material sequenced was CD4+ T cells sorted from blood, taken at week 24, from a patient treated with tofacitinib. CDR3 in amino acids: CASSVGGTYQETQYF. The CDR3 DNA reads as TGTGCCAGCAGCGTAGGGGGGACGTACCAAGAGACCCAGTACTTC. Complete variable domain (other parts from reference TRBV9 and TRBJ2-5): DSGVTQTPKHLITATGQRVTLRCSPRSGDLSVYWYQQSLDQGLQFLIQYYNGEERAKGNILERFSAQQFPDLHSELNLSSLELGDSALYFCASSVGGTYQETQYFGPGTRLLVL.